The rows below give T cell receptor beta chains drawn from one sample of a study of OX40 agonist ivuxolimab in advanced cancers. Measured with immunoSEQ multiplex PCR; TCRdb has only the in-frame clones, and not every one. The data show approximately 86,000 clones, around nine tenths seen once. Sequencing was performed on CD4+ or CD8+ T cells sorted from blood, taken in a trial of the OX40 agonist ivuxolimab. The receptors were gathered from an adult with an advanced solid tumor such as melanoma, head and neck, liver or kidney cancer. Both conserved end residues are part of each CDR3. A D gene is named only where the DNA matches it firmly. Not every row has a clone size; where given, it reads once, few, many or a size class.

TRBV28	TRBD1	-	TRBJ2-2	TGTGCCAGCAGTTACCAGGGGGCAGACACCGGGGAGCTGTTTTTT	CASSYQGADTGELFF
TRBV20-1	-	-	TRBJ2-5	TGCAGTGCTAAACGAGAGACCCAGTACTTC	CSAKRETQYF
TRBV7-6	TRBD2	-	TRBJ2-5	TGTGCCAGCAGCCCCCTTCCGGGACTAGCGGGAGGTAGTGAGACCCAGTACTTC	CASSPLPGLAGGSETQYF
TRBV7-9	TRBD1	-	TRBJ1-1	TGTGCCAGCAGCTTGGGACAGGGCTTAATGAACACTGAAGCTTTCTTT	CASSLGQGLMNTEAFF
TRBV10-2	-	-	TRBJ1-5	TGCGCCAGCAGTGAGGGGATACCGGGGCAGCCCCAGCATTTT	CASSEGIPGQPQHF
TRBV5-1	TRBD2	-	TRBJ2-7	TGCGCCAGCAGCCCTCCTATGACTAGCGGGAGCCACGAGCAGTACTTC	CASSPPMTSGSHEQYF
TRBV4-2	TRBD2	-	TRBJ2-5	TGTGCCAGCAGCCAACGGGAAGCGGGGGAAGAGACCCAGTACTTC	CASSQREAGEETQYF
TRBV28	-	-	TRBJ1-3	TGTGCCAGCAGACAGGGCTTTGGAAACACCATATATTTT	CASRQGFGNTIYF
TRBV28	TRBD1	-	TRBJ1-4	TGTGCCAGCAGTCTGGGGGACAGGGTTACTAATGAAAAACTGTTTTTT	CASSLGDRVTNEKLFF
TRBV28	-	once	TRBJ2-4	TGTGCCAGCAGTTTAGGGGCAGGCCTAGCCAAAAACATTCAGTACTTC	CASSLGAGLAKNIQYF
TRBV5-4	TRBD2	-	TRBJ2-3	TGTGCCAGCAGCCAGGCGGGGGGGGAGGCAGATACGCAGTATTTT	CASSQAGGEADTQYF
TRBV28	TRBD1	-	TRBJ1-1	TGTGCCAGCAGCCACGGGACAGCCCCTATAGAAGCTTTCTTT	CASSHGTAPIEAFF
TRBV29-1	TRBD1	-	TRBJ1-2	TGCAGCGCTTCGACAGGGACTAACTATGGCTACACCTTC	CSASTGTNYGYTF
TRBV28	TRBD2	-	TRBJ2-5	TGTGCCAGCAGTCGGGAGACTAGCCGGGAGACCCAGTACTTC	CASSRETSRETQYF
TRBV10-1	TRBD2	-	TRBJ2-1	TGCGCCAGCAGCCCCGGGACTAGCGGGACCCCAATCTCCTACAATGAGCAGTTCTTC	CASSPGTSGTPISYNEQFF
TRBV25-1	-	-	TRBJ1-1	TGTGCCAGCAGGGTCGGGTGGGGGACTGAAGCTTTCTTT	CASRVGWGTEAFF
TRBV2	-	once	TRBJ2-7	TGTGCCAGCAGTGAATGGCTCAGGGACCAGGGGGAGCAGTACTTC	CASSEWLRDQGEQYF
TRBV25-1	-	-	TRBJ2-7	TGTGCCAGCAACCTCGGGACGAACCCCTACGAGCAGTACTTC	CASNLGTNPYEQYF
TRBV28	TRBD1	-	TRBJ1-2	TGTGCCAGCAGCATGAGGGGACAGTTAAACTATGGCTACACCTTC	CASSMRGQLNYGYTF
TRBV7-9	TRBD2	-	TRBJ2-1	TGTGCCAGCAGACCGGGACTAGCGGGAGCTTGGTCCTACAATGAGCAGTTCTTC	CASRPGLAGAWSYNEQFF
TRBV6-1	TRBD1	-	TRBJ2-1	TGTGCCAGCATTTGGACAGGGGCCGGTGAGCAGTTCTTC	CASIWTGAGEQFF
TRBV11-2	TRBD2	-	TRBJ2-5	TGTGCCAGCAGCCGATCCACTAGCGGGAGGGGAGAGACCCAGTACTTC	CASSRSTSGRGETQYF
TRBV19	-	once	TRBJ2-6	TGTGCCAGTAGTATAGATCTGGGGGAGGCTGGGGCCAACGTCCTGACTTTC	CASSIDLGEAGANVLTF
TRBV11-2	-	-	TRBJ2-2	TGTGCCAGCAGCCGAGAGGTCGGGGAGCTGTTTTTT	CASSREVGELFF
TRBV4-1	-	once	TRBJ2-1	TGCGCCAGCAGCCAAGGTCATACTAGGGGCTCCTACAATGAGCAGTTCTTC	CASSQGHTRGSYNEQFF
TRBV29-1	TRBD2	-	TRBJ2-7	TGCAGCGTTGAAGGGGGGACTAGCGGGAGAGGTTACGAGCAGTACTTC	CSVEGGTSGRGYEQYF
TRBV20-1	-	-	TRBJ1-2	TGCAGTGCTAGCGTTGGCTACACCTTC	CSASVGYTF
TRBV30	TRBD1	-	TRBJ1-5	TGTGCCTGGAGTTCCGGGACAGGGAGTTATAGCAATCAGCCCCAGCATTTT	CAWSSGTGSYSNQPQHF
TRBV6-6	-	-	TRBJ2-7	TGTGCCAGCACTTGGGACAAAACCTACGAGCAGTACTTC	CASTWDKTYEQYF
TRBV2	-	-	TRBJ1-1	TGTGCCAGCACTGCTGGGGGGAGGATAACGAACACTGAAGCTTTCTTT	CASTAGGRITNTEAFF
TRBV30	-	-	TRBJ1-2	TGTGCCTGGAGTGTATTCGGGGGCTACACCTTC	CAWSVFGGYTF
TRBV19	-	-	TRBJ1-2	TGTGCCAGTAGTATGACAGACTTCCCCTATGGCTACACCTTC	CASSMTDFPYGYTF
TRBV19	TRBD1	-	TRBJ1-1	TGTGCCAGTAGTACCCCGGACAGGGGGCACAACACTGAAGCTTTCTTT	CASSTPDRGHNTEAFF
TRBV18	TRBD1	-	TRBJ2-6	TGTGCCAGCTCAACAAGGACCGGGACAGGGGACTCTGGGGCCAACGTCCTGACTTTC	CASSTRTGTGDSGANVLTF
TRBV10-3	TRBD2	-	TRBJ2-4	TGTGCCATCAGACCTGGGACTAGCGGGGGTCCTCTGGGCAAAAACATTCAGTACTTC	CAIRPGTSGGPLGKNIQYF
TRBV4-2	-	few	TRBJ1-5	TGTGCCAGCAGCCAAGAGGCACCCTCTAGGGCCCAGCATTTT	CASSQEAPSRAQHF
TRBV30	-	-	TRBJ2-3	TGTGCCTGGAGTTTTACAGGGGGGGGTCGAGATACGCAGTATTTT	CAWSFTGGGRDTQYF
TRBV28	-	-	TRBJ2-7	TGTGCCAGCAGTCTCCTCTCACCCCGGCTGTACTTC	CASSLLSPRLYF
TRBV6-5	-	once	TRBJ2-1	TGTGCCAGCAGTTACTCGAACCGAGAGCAGTTCTTC	CASSYSNREQFF
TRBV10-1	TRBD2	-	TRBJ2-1	TGCGCCAGCAGTGAAACTAGCGGGAGGGCCAGCTACAATGAGCAGTTCTTC	CASSETSGRASYNEQFF
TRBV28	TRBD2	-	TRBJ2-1	TGTGCCAGCAGTTCCCCCTTGGTGTCCGGGACTAGCGGGAAAAGCTCCTACAATGAGCAGTTCTTC	CASSSPLVSGTSGKSSYNEQFF
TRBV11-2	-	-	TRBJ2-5	TGTGCCAGCAGCTTGCTCGGAGAGACCCAGTACTTC	CASSLLGETQYF
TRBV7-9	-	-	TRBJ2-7	TGTGCCAGCAGCTTAGGGACACACGAGCAGTACTTC	CASSLGTHEQYF
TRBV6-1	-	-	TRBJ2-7	TGTGCCAGCGTAGGCGTCTACGAGCAGTACTTC	CASVGVYEQYF